Following are 22 T cell receptor beta chains from one sample sequenced in a study of T cell responses to AZD1222 COVID-19 vaccine. The repertoire was sequenced with immunoSEQ multiplex PCR; TCRdb's copy has only in-frame clones and lacks some. The sample holds about 150,000 clones, about nine tenths seen once. This specimen consisted of peripheral blood, obtained on day 0 of AZD1222 vaccination. Receptor source: an adult in good health.

The rearrangement links TRBV11-2 to TRBJ1-1; D is perhaps TRBD1 (5 bases). Trimming left V 4 bases short and J 5 bases short, with 14 bases between. CDR1 is SGHAT, CDR2 FQNNGV, per germline. The CDR3 loop spans 14 amino acids. CDR3: CASSYPGGVTEAFF. Written as DNA, the CDR3 is TGTGCCAGCAGCTACCCGGGGGGGGTAACTGAAGCTTTCTTT.

The chain carries TRBV9 and TRBJ2-2; 8 bases are shared with TRBD1. V was clipped by 1 base and J by 5 bases; unmatched bases: 7. The CDR3 extends over 16 amino acids. In germline, CDR1 is SGDLS, CDR2 YYNGEE. The chain's CDR3 is CASSVNWDRLTGELFF. CDR3 bases: TGTGCCAGCAGCGTAAACTGGGACAGGCTAACCGGGGAGCTGTTTTTT. The variable domain in full, with the rest retrieved from reference TRBV9 and TRBJ2-2, is DSGVTQTPKHLITATGQRVTLRCSPRSGDLSVYWYQQSLDQGLQFLIQYYNGEERAKGNILERFSAQQFPDLHSELNLSSLELGDSALYFCASSVNWDRLTGELFFGEGSRLTVL.

The chain combines TRBV2 with TRBJ1-2; no firm D call. The V end lost 7 bases, the J end lost 4 bases, and 16 bases lay between the germline ends. Per germline, CDR1 SNHLY and CDR2 FYNNEI. The length of the CDR3 is 14 residues. The CDR3 DNA is TGTGCCAGCACGGAGGGAGGCCTTACCTATGGCTACACCTTC. Translation gives CASTEGGLTYGYTF.

The chain couples TRBV28 to TRBJ2-1; D gene unclear. This CDR3 spans 12 amino acids. CDR1 is MDHEN, CDR2 SYDVKM, per germline. Trimming stripped 3 bases from V and 4 bases from J, with 4 bases between. The CDR3 protein is CASSLGYNEQFF. CDR3 bases: TGTGCCAGCAGTTTGGGATACAATGAGCAGTTCTTC. Looking up the rest from reference TRBV28 and TRBJ2-1 gives the full variable domain: DVKVTQSSRYLVKRTGEKVFLECVQDMDHENMFWYRQDPGLGLRLIYFSYDVKMKEKGDIPEGYSVSREKKERFSLILESASTNQTSMYLCASSLGYNEQFFGPGTRLTVL.

V usage is TRBV2 and J usage is TRBJ1-2; D is undetermined. The CDR3 has 11 residues. V lost 4 bases to trimming and J lost 8 bases, with 8 bases between them. Germline V gene sequence: CDR1 SNHLY, CDR2 FYNNEI. The CDR3: CASSGERGYTF. The CDR3 DNA reads TGTGCCAGCAGTGGCGAAAGGGGCTACACCTTC.

This clone was picked up a small number of times. The J gene is TRBJ2-1, the V gene TRBV29-1, with D uncertain. Per germline, CDR1 SQVTM and CDR2 ANQGSEA. Trimming took 4 bases from V and 10 from J, leaving 8 bases between them. CDR3 length: 10 amino acids. The CDR3 DNA reads TGCAGCGTTGGGGTCAGGGAGCAGTTCTTC. Its translation: CSVGVREQFF.

The CDR3 DNA reads TGTGCCAGCAGTTACTCACTGGTCCTTGGGGAGACCCAGTACTTC. The encoded protein is CASSYSLVLGETQYF. The chain uses TRBV6-5 and TRBJ2-5; D is uncertain. This CDR3 region has 15 residues. Trimming removed 0 bases from V and 5 bases from J, with 13 bases in between. Germline CDR1 reads MNHEY; CDR2 reads SVGAGI.

The chain combines TRBV6-5 with TRBJ1-1, with D unresolved. V was pared by 8 bases and J by 3 bases, with 13 bases between. The CDR3 covers 13 residues. Germline CDR1 reads MNHEY; CDR2 reads SVGAGI. The DNA of the CDR3 is TGTGCCAGCTGGAGGAACACGGACACTGAAGCTTTCTTT. Its protein product is CASWRNTDTEAFF.

The chain couples TRBV6-1 to TRBJ1-1; D is ambiguous. The V gene lost 3 bases and the J gene lost 1 base, with 6 bases spanning the gap. This CDR3 region has 13 residues. Germline V gene sequence: CDR1 MNHNS, CDR2 SASEGT. The CDR3: CASSDGRNTEAFF. As DNA, the CDR3 is TGTGCCAGCAGTGACGGGAGGAACACTGAAGCTTTCTTT.

The sample holds one count of this clone. This chain links TRBV5-1 with TRBJ1-2; D unclear. The V end was cut by 0 bases, the J end by 5 bases, with 17 bases between. Germline-derived CDR1 and CDR2 are SGHRS and YFSETQ. CDR3 size: 16 residues. As DNA, the CDR3 is TGCGCCAGCAGCTTGGCGGGATCGACCTCGTCGTATGGCTACACCTTC. Amino acid sequence: CASSLAGSTSSYGYTF.

This clone was seen more than once but under ten times. The chain is built from TRBV12-3 or TRBV12-4 and TRBJ2-7, with D maybe TRBD1 (5 bases). This CDR3 is 13 amino acids long. V was trimmed by 6 bases and J by 1 base, leaving 10 bases between them. The CDR3 sequence is CASRVDKSYEQYF. In DNA form, the CDR3 reads TGTGCCAGCAGGGTGGACAAGTCCTACGAGCAGTACTTC.

This rearrangement joins TRBV2 to TRBJ1-5; weak D call: TRBD1 (5 bases). CDR3 length equals 12 residues. The V end was cut by 6 bases, the J end by 3 bases, with 6 bases between. Germline V lookup: CDR1 SNHLY, CDR2 FYNNEI. CDR3 sequence reads: CASRDNNQPQHF. The CDR3 DNA sequence: TGTGCCAGCAGGGACAACAATCAGCCCCAGCATTTT.

This clone was recorded once. The rearrangement joins TRBV5-1 to TRBJ2-5, with D possibly being TRBD2 (7 bases). CDR3 size: 15 residues. Germline CDR1 is SGHRS and CDR2 is YFSETQ. Deletions cut 3 bases from V and 0 bases from J, with 12 bases between. CDR3 DNA sequence: TGCGCCAGCAGCTCGGGGGGCGTGTACCAAGAGACCCAGTACTTC. It encodes CASSSGGVYQETQYF.

This rearrangement joins TRBV3-1 (or the pseudogene TRBV3-2) to TRBJ2-7; possible D gene TRBD2, 5 bases. Germline-derived CDR1 and CDR2 are LGHDT and YNNKEL (reference sequence). The CDR3 totals 12 residues. Trimming shortened V by 3 bases and J by 4 bases, and 7 bases separated the two germline ends. CDR3 sequence reads: CASSHGEYEQYF. CDR3 DNA: TGTGCCAGCAGCCATGGGGAGTACGAGCAGTACTTC.

This rearrangement joins TRBV6-5 to TRBJ1-4; 7 bases agree with TRBD1. Germline CDR1 reads MNHEY; CDR2 reads SVGAGI. The junction had 6 bases not matched to a gene; V was cut back by 5 bases and J by 3 bases. There are 15 residues in the CDR3. The CDR3 bases are TGTGCCAGCAGTCAAATTGGGACAGCTAATGAAAAACTGTTTTTT. It translates to CASSQIGTANEKLFF.

This clone was detected a few times. The chain has TRBV28 and TRBJ1-2; D unclear. The germline V gene has CDR1 MDHEN and CDR2 SYDVKM. The V end was cut by 3 bases, the J end by 4 bases, with 12 bases between. This CDR3 comprises 14 residues. The DNA for the CDR3 is TGTGCCAGCAGTTTTTCGGGAGGGCCCTATGGCTACACCTTC. This codes for CASSFSGGPYGYTF.

The chain joins TRBV5-1 to TRBJ2-3; TRBD1 matches at 8 bases. Germline V gives CDR1 SGHRS, CDR2 YFSETQ. V lost 5 bases to trimming and J lost 6 bases; unmatched junction nucleotides: 14. The CDR3 totals 16 residues. CDR3 bases: TGCGCCAGCAGTCTGGACAGGGTAGGGGGTTGGGATACGCAGTATTTT. Encoded protein: CASSLDRVGGWDTQYF.

The CDR3, as DNA: TGTGCCATTATGCAGGCTTCCTCTGGAAACACCATATATTTT. It yields the protein CAIMQASSGNTIYF. V gene TRBV6-5 combines with J gene TRBJ1-3; no clear D. V shed 10 bases and J shed 0 bases, with 13 bases lying between them. CDR3 length: 14 amino acids. Germline lookup yields CDR1 MNHEY and CDR2 SVGAGI.

This rearrangement joins TRBV11-2 to TRBJ2-7; perhaps TRBD1 as D (6 bases). Per the germline V gene, CDR1 is SGHAT and CDR2 is FQNNGV. The CDR3 length is 15 residues. The V end was cut by 2 bases, the J end by 2 bases, with 13 bases between. The CDR3 here is CASSLTTGSAYEQYF. Here the CDR3 DNA reads TGTGCCAGCAGCTTAACTACAGGGTCAGCCTACGAGCAGTACTTC. Combining the CDR3 with reference TRBV11-2 and TRBJ2-7 gives the whole variable domain EAGVAQSPRYKIIEKRQSVAFWCNPISGHATLYWYQQILGQGPKLLIQFQNNGVVDDSQLPKDRFSAERLKGVDSTLKIQPAKLEDSAVYLCASSLTTGSAYEQYFGPGTRLTVT.

V gene TRBV2 combines with J gene TRBJ2-7; D unresolved. V was cut by 10 bases and J by 7 bases, with 8 bases left in between. The length of the CDR3 is 9 residues. CDR1 and CDR2 from the germline V gene are SNHLY and FYNNEI. The DNA for the CDR3 is TGTGCCACCAAACAGGAGCAGTACTTC. Its protein product is CATKQEQYF.

The V gene is TRBV6-6, the J gene TRBJ1-1, with a possible D match to TRBD1 (5 bases). This CDR3 comprises 15 residues. Trimming pared 4 bases from V and 3 bases from J, leaving 15 bases between. Germline loops: CDR1 MNHNY, CDR2 SVGAGI (reference sequence). CDR3 amino acids: CASSFRIDRYTEAFF. The CDR3 DNA is TGTGCCAGCAGTTTCCGTATCGACAGATACACTGAAGCTTTCTTT.

The rearrangement uses TRBV7-6 and TRBJ1-5; 7 bases line up with TRBD1. Germline CDR1 is SGHVS and CDR2 is FNYEAQ. CDR3 length: 17 residues. The V gene end was trimmed by 5 bases and the J gene end by 1 base; junction bases not matched to a gene: 11. CDR3 in DNA: TGTGCCAGCAGCCCCCAGGGGGGGGGCGGGAGCAATCAGCCCCAGCATTTT. This gives the protein CASSPQGGGGSNQPQHF.